These T cell receptor beta chains were read from a single sample in a study of shared clonotypes between healthy human individuals. Only in-frame clones appear in the TCRdb table, and some are missing; sequencing was by immunoSEQ multiplex PCR. The sample records about half a million clones, less than 80% being singletons. Sequencing input: PBMCs. All receptors come from a woman in her thirties or forties in good health. Some clones in this sample may be carry-over from other donors' samples. The CDR3 runs from the conserved cysteine through the conserved F or W. D genes are given only for firm matches. Size tells how often a clone was seen (once, few, many) or the class of an expanded clone, and some rows leave it out.

TRBJ2-5,-,-,TRBV7-8,TGTGCCAGCAGCCCACGGACAGACCAAGAGACCCAGTACTTC,CASSPRTDQETQYF
TRBJ1-1,-,few,TRBV19,TGTGCCAGTAGTGCCTTAGGGGTAGACACTGAAGCTTTCTTT,CASSALGVDTEAFF
TRBJ2-1,TRBD2,few,TRBV7-9,TGTGCCAGCAGCCGGACTAGCAGCGAGCAGTTCTTC,CASSRTSSEQFF
TRBJ2-7,-,-,TRBV7-7,TGTGCTAGCAGCTCCTTCGTCGGGGACGAGCAGTACTTC,CASSSFVGDEQYF
TRBJ1-4,-,-,TRBV5-8,TGTGCCAGCAGCCCCCGTACTGAAAAACTGTTTTTT,CASSPRTEKLFF
TRBJ2-7,TRBD2,-,TRBV18,TGTGCCAGCTCACCACCTAGCGGGAGCCCTTACGAGCAGTACTTC,CASSPPSGSPYEQYF
TRBJ1-6,-,-,TRBV5-1,TGCGCCAGCAGCTTGGTGGACGGTAATTCACCCCTCCACTTT,CASSLVDGNSPLHF
TRBJ2-1,-,-,TRBV19,TGTGCCAGTAGTATAGGCGGGATCTACAATGAGCAGTTCTTC,CASSIGGIYNEQFF
TRBJ2-7,TRBD2,-,TRBV6-1,TGTGCCAGCAGTGCCGAGACTAGCGGCTCCTACGAGCAGTACTTC,CASSAETSGSYEQYF
TRBJ2-1,-,-,TRBV30,TGTGCCTGGAGTGTAGGGAATGAGCAGTTCTTC,CAWSVGNEQFF
TRBJ2-1,-,-,TRBV5-1,TGCGCCAGCAGCCGGGACGGCCGGAATGAGCAGTTCTTC,CASSRDGRNEQFF
TRBJ1-1,TRBD1,-,TRBV7-2,TGTGCCAGCAGCTCCGAATCGGGACAGGGGAGGATGGCTTTCTTT,CASSSESGQGRMAFF
TRBJ2-5,TRBD2,few,TRBV7-2,TGTGCCAGCAGCACCGGGACTAGCACCCCAGAGACCCAGTACTTC,CASSTGTSTPETQYF
TRBJ2-3,TRBD2,-,TRBV4-2,TGTGCCAGCAGCCAAGAAGGGACTAGCGGCACAGATACGCAGTATTTT,CASSQEGTSGTDTQYF
TRBJ2-1,TRBD2,-,TRBV18,TGTGCCAGCTCACCAACGGATAGCGGGAGTGGGTTGAATGAGCAGTTCTTC,CASSPTDSGSGLNEQFF
TRBJ2-3,-,-,TRBV5-4,TGTGCCAGCAGCTTAGAGAGCACAGATACGCAGTATTTT,CASSLESTDTQYF
TRBJ2-1,-,once,TRBV4-2,TGTGCCAGCAGCCTGCCGGGAGTAGTAGACAATGAGCAGTTCTTC,CASSLPGVVDNEQFF
TRBJ2-7,TRBD1,-,TRBV28,TGTGCCAGCAGTTTAGGGGTGACAGGGCTCTCCTACGAGCAGTACTTC,CASSLGVTGLSYEQYF
TRBJ2-7,-,-,TRBV4-1,TGCGCCAGCAGCCCAAGGCAGACAACCTACGAGCAGTACTTC,CASSPRQTTYEQYF
TRBJ1-1,-,-,TRBV29-1,TGCAGCGCAACAGAGGGGACGAACACTGAAGCTTTCTTT,CSATEGTNTEAFF
TRBJ2-2,TRBD2,few,TRBV7-9,TGTGCCAGCAGCTTAGCGGGGCTAGCGGGTAACACCGGGGAGCTGTTTTTT,CASSLAGLAGNTGELFF
TRBJ2-1,-,-,TRBV5-4,TGTGCCAGCAGCTTGGCGGGACCCTCCTACAATGAGCAGTTCTTC,CASSLAGPSYNEQFF
TRBJ2-5,-,-,TRBV19,TGTGCCAGTAGTACCCACTTCCCTGAAGAGACCCAGTACTTC,CASSTHFPEETQYF
TRBJ2-1,TRBD2,-,TRBV2,TGTGCCAGCAGGCGGTCTAGCGGTCGAGGTAGTGAGCAGTTCTTC,CASRRSSGRGSEQFF
TRBJ2-2,TRBD1,-,TRBV19,TGTGCCAGTAGTACCCGGACAGGGGGAAACACCGGGGAGCTGTTTTTT,CASSTRTGGNTGELFF
TRBJ2-7,-,-,TRBV25-1,TGTGCCAGCAGTGATCCCGAGAGCCGCCGAGAGATCTCCTACGAGCAGTACTTC,CASSDPESRREISYEQYF